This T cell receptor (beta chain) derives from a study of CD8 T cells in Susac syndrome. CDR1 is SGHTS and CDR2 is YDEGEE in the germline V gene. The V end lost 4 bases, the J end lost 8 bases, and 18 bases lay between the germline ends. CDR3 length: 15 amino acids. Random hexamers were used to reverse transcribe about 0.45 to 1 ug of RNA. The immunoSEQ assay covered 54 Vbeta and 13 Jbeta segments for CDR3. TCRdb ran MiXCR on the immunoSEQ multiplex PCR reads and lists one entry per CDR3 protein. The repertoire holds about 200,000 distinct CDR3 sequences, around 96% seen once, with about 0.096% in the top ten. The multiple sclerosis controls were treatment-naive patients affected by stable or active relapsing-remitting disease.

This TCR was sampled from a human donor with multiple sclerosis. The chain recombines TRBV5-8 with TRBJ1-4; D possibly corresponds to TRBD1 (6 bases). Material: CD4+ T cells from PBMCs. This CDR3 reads CASSPAVGGGEKLFF. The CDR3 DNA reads TGTGCCAGCAGCCCGGCTGTCGGGGGCGGCGAAAAACTGTTTTTT.